What follows are 10 T cell receptor beta chains derived from one specimen sequenced in a study of Ad26.COV2.S vaccination and SARS-CoV-2 variants. Stated treatment: about 20 received Ad26.COV2.S at low or high dose, single or two shots; about five received placebo; per-sample allocation not given. Each sample was drawn 63 days after the first injection (of vaccine or placebo). Profiled with immunoSEQ multiplex PCR; TCRdb holds only in-frame clones, not every one. The data contain 440,000 or so clones, roughly 88% of them singletons. Material: peripheral blood, obtained in a trial of Ad26.COV2.S vaccine versus placebo. The source of these receptors is a person between 18 and 59 years old who received the Ad26.COV2.S COVID-19 vaccine or a placebo.

The rearrangement uses TRBV7-9 and TRBJ2-7; D not certain. The CDR3 has 15 amino acids. The germline gives CDR1 SEHNR, CDR2 FQNEAQ (reference sequence). Trimming removed 1 base from V and 6 bases from J, with 16 bases in between. The CDR3 DNA follows: TGTGCCAGCAGCTTAGTCAGGTCAGTCCCTTCCGAGCAGTACTTC. This translates into CASSLVRSVPSEQYF.

The rearrangement joins TRBV6-5 to TRBJ2-2; D unclear. The CDR3 spans 14 residues. V lost 4 bases and J lost 3, with 9 bases in between. Germline V gene data show CDR1 as MNHEY and CDR2 as SVGAGI. CDR3 sequence reads: CASSFSIDTGELFF. The CDR3 DNA is TGTGCCAGCAGTTTCAGTATTGACACCGGGGAGCTGTTTTTT.

This clone is a singleton in its sample. This rearrangement joins TRBV11-3 to TRBJ2-1; D may be TRBD1 or TRBD2 (5 bases each). The V end was cut by 5 bases, the J end by 1 base, with 12 bases between. This CDR3 is 15 amino acids long. Germline V gene lookup returns CDR1 SGHNT and CDR2 YENEEA. CDR3 coding DNA: TGTGCCAGCAGCCCCGGATGGGGGTCCTACAATGAGCAGTTCTTC. Protein: CASSPGWGSYNEQFF.

The rearrangement joins TRBV6-4 to TRBJ2-1; D gene uncertain. The CDR3 runs to 16 residues. Germline V gene sequence: CDR1 MRHNA, CDR2 SNTAGT. Trimming removed 4 bases at V and 3 bases at J, with 16 bases between. The CDR3 coding sequence is TGTGCCAGCAGTGCTATCTTTTCTCTAAGCTACAATGAGCAGTTCTTC. Translated: CASSAIFSLSYNEQFF.

This chain joins TRBV7-2 and TRBJ2-1; maybe TRBD2 (5 bases). Germline CDR1 and CDR2: SGHTA and FQGNSA. This CDR3 comprises 15 residues. Trimming left V 2 bases short and J 10 bases short, with 18 bases between. CDR3 residues: CASSLSGPPSGEQFF. CDR3 sequence (DNA): TGTGCCAGCAGCTTAAGTGGCCCTCCGTCGGGGGAGCAGTTCTTC.

A single count supports this clone. The rearrangement links TRBV10-3 to TRBJ2-7, with TRBD1 identical over 9 bases. The CDR3 covers 18 residues. Germline V gene lookup returns CDR1 ENHRY and CDR2 SYGVKD. J lost 0 bases, V lost 5 bases, and 14 bases had no gene match. CDR3 coding DNA: TGTGCCATCAGTTCGGGACAGGGCTCTCGCGGTAGCTCCTACGAGCAGTACTTC. Translated: CAISSGQGSRGSSYEQYF.

CDR3 sequence reads: CASSAQPGLAGAAPYNEQFF. CDR3 nucleotide sequence: TGTGCCAGCAGCGCCCAACCGGGACTAGCGGGGGCCGCCCCCTACAATGAGCAGTTCTTC. V gene TRBV13 combines with J gene TRBJ2-1; 14 bases agree with TRBD2. V dropped 5 bases and J dropped 2; count of bases not matched to a gene: 14. Germline lookup yields CDR1 PRHDT and CDR2 FYEKMQ (reference sequence). The CDR3 extends over 20 amino acids.

The chain couples TRBV4-3 to TRBJ2-1; D unclear. CDR3 size: 18 residues. CDR1 and CDR2 (germline): LGHNA, YSLEER. V was pared by 0 bases and J by 2 bases, with 17 bases between. The CDR3 nucleotides are TGCGCCAGCAGCCAAGATGGGCCCCGCGCGGCAGCCTACAATGAGCAGTTCTTC. It translates to CASSQDGPRAAAYNEQFF.

This clone was seen a single time. The gene calls are TRBV19 and TRBJ2-1; weak D call: TRBD2 (6 bases). This CDR3 contains 15 residues. V was clipped by 5 bases and J by 3 bases, with 14 bases between them. In germline, CDR1 is LNHDA, CDR2 SQIVND (reference sequence). The CDR3 loop is CASSPEGTLYNEQFF. The CDR3 DNA reads as TGTGCCAGTAGTCCGGAGGGGACTCTCTACAATGAGCAGTTCTTC.

The chain's CDR3 is CASSLGRGRSADTQYF. DNA of the CDR3: TGTGCCAGCAGCTTGGGCCGCGGGAGGAGCGCAGATACGCAGTATTTT. The V gene is TRBV5-4, the J gene TRBJ2-3; 8 positions match TRBD2. Trimming at V came to 0 bases and at J to 4 bases, leaving 7 bases not matched to a gene. CDR3 length: 16 residues. Germline V CDR1 and CDR2: SGHNT, YYREEE (reference sequence). The variable domain in full, with the rest retrieved from reference TRBV5-4 and TRBJ2-3, is ETGVTQSPTHLIKTRGQQVTLRCSSQSGHNTVSWYQQALGQGPQFIFQYYREEENGRGNFPPRFSGLQFPNYSSELNVNALELDDSALYLCASSLGRGRSADTQYFGPGTRLTVL.